This T cell receptor beta chain was sequenced in a study of shared clonotypes between healthy human individuals. Whole-study findings and limits: Several donors held approximately 5% of naive CD4 clonotypes in common.

CDR3 length: 15 residues. V lost 4 bases to trimming and J lost 9 bases; unmatched junction nucleotides: 8. The germline gives CDR1 SGHRS, CDR2 YFSETQ. For each subset, genomic DNA was distributed in equal portions over several immunoSEQ plates. Only in-frame clones appear in the TCRdb table, and some are missing; sequencing was by immunoSEQ multiplex PCR. The data show roughly 520,000 clones, 95% to 97% seen once. Of note for this clone: Its matching antigen is unknown.

The rearrangement joins TRBV5-1 to TRBJ2-1; 12 positions agree with TRBD2. This TCR came from a woman between 25 and 40 years old in good health. Sequencing input: naive CD4+ T cells sorted from blood. The subset denotes: CD45RA+ positively selected. The CDR3 reads CASSRGLAGIGEQFF. For the CDR3, the DNA is TGCGCCAGCAGCCGTGGACTAGCGGGAATCGGTGAGCAGTTCTTC.